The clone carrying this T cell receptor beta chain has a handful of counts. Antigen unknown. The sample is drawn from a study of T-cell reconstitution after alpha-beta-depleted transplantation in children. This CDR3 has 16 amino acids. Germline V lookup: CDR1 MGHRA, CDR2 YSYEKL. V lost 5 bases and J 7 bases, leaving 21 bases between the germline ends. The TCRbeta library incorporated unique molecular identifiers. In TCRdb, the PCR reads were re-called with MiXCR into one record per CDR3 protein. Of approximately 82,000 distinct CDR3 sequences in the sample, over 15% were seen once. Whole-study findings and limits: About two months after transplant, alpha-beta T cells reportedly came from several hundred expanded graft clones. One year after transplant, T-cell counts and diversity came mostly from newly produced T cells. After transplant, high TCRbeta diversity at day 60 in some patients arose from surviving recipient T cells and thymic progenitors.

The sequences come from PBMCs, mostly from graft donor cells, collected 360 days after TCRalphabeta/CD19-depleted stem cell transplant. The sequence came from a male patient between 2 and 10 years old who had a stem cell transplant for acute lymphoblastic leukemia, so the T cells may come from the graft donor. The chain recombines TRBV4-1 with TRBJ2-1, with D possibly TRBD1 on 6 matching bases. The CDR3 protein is CASSTRDRDMMNEQFF. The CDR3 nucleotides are TGCGCCAGCAGCACCCGTGACCGGGACATGATGAATGAGCAGTTCTTC.